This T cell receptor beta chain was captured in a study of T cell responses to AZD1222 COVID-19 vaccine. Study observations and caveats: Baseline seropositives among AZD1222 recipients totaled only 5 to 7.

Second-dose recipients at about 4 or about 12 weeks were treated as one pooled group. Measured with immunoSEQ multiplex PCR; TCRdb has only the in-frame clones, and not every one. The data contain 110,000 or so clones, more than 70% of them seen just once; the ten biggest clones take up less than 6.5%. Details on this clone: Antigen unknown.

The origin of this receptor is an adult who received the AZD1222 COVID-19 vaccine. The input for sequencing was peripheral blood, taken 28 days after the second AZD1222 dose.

The DNA of the CDR3 is TGCGCCAGCAGCTACGGACAGACCCAAGATACGCAGTATTTT. Amino acids: CASSYGQTQDTQYF. This chain links TRBV5-1 with TRBJ2-3; the D gene is possibly TRBD1 (6 bases). Deletions cut 3 bases from V and 5 bases from J, with 13 bases between. This CDR3 has 14 residues. Germline V gene data show CDR1 as SGHRS and CDR2 as YFSETQ.